This TCR beta chain was recovered during a study of blood T cell repertoires in COVID-19. For the study at large: Nucleic acid was either cDNA or gDNA, and it came from T cells, B-cell-depleted T cells, or PBMCs.

The protocol was immunoSEQ multiplex PCR, while the TCRdb copy is restricted to in-frame clones and leaves out a portion. Found here are over 95,000 clones, roughly 83% of them singletons; the top ten hold 17%. Losses at the gene ends were 1 base for V and 1 base for J; bases not matched to a gene: 7. Germline V gene data show CDR1 as KGHSH and CDR2 as LQKENI. The CDR3 spans 17 residues. The receptor was derived from a woman aged 60 to 75 with acute or convalescent COVID-19. The sequenced sample was peripheral blood. The V and J genes are TRBV18 and TRBJ2-3; 8 nucleotides line up with TRBD2. The CDR3 loop is CASSPRTSGGRTDTQYF. The CDR3 nucleotides are TGTGCCAGCTCACCACGTACTAGCGGAGGACGCACAGATACGCAGTATTTT.